These 6 T cell receptor beta chains came from one sample sequenced in a study of blood T cell repertoires in COVID-19. Profiling relied on immunoSEQ multiplex PCR, and the TCRdb table lists in-frame clones only, not all of them. The profile covers approximately 12,000 clones, with roughly four fifths appearing a single time and around 25% taken by the ten largest. The sequenced sample was peripheral blood. The receptors here all came from a man aged 35 to 55 with active or convalescent COVID-19.

The rearrangement joins TRBV28 to TRBJ1-2; TRBD1 matches at 7 bases. J gave up 7 bases and V 1 base, and 3 bases lay outside the gene matches. The germline V gene encodes CDR1 MDHEN and CDR2 SYDVKM. This CDR3 spans 13 amino acids. CDR3 sequence reads: CASSLSGGTGYTF. CDR3 DNA sequence: TGTGCCAGCAGTTTATCAGGGGGGACTGGCTACACCTTC.

The chain employs TRBV9 and TRBJ2-2, with TRBD1 matching over 8 bases. Trimming removed 0 bases from V and 1 base from J; junction bases left unmatched: 5. CDR3 length: 17 amino acids. Per germline, CDR1 SGDLS and CDR2 YYNGEE. The CDR3 DNA reads TGTGCCAGCAGCGTAGCGTCGGGACAGGAGAACACCGGGGAGCTGTTTTTT. This codes for CASSVASGQENTGELFF. Combining the CDR3 with reference TRBV9 and TRBJ2-2 gives the whole variable domain DSGVTQTPKHLITATGQRVTLRCSPRSGDLSVYWYQQSLDQGLQFLIQYYNGEERAKGNILERFSAQQFPDLHSELNLSSLELGDSALYFCASSVASGQENTGELFFGEGSRLTVL.

The J gene is TRBJ2-7, the V gene TRBV28; D unresolved. CDR3 length: 12 amino acids. Trimming stripped 6 bases from V and 5 bases from J, with 11 bases between. Germline CDR1 reads MDHEN; CDR2 reads SYDVKM. Here the CDR3 DNA reads TGTGCCAGCAGCCGTCTAAGCCACGAGCAGTACTTC. Translating gives CASSRLSHEQYF.

V gene TRBV10-3 combines with J gene TRBJ1-2; 9 bases line up with TRBD1. The CDR3 has 12 amino acids. V shed 4 bases, J shed 10 bases, and the junction held 4 bases outside the gene matches. In germline, CDR1 is ENHRY, CDR2 SYGVKD. CDR3 coding DNA: TGTGCCATCAGTGGGGGACAGGGCGACTACACCTTC. Its protein is CAISGGQGDYTF.

The chain carries TRBV30 and TRBJ2-3, with 7 bases that match TRBD1. With V trimmed by 4 bases and J by 2 bases, 9 bases remained unmatched. Germline values: CDR1 GTSNPN, CDR2 SVGIG (reference sequence). The CDR3 totals 15 residues. Here the CDR3 reads CAWILTGQITDTQYF. The CDR3 bases are TGTGCCTGGATCCTCACGGGACAGATCACAGATACGCAGTATTTT.

The rearrangement joins TRBV18 to TRBJ2-5, with TRBD2 identical over 7 bases. The V and J ends lost 2 bases and 0 bases, in that order; junction bases with no gene match: 6. CDR1 is KGHSH, CDR2 LQKENI, per germline. The CDR3 has 16 residues. This CDR3 reads CASSPLLADYQETQYF. The DNA of the CDR3 is TGTGCCAGCTCACCATTGCTAGCGGACTACCAAGAGACCCAGTACTTC.